This T cell receptor (beta chain) is drawn from a study of PD-1 blockade in classical Hodgkin lymphoma. Method: immunoSEQ multiplex PCR; TCRdb's copy keeps in-frame clones and lacks some. The sample consists of some 21,000 clones, less than 80% of them appearing once. Each and every patient relapsed after autologous stem cell transplantation, and patients got differing brentuximab vedotin exposure. Sequencing used peripheral blood mononuclear cells (PBMCs), obtained at baseline. The receptor was isolated from a human donor with classical Hodgkin lymphoma.

In DNA form, the CDR3 reads TGTGCCAGCAGCAGTCAGGGCCCAGTTCAGTACTTC. This gives the protein CASSSQGPVQYF. The genes are TRBV7-2 and TRBJ2-4; TRBD1 might be the D (5 bases). The germline V gene encodes CDR1 SGHTA and CDR2 FQGNSA. The V gene lost 5 bases and the J gene lost 11 bases, with 13 bases spanning the gap. The CDR3 contains 12 residues. Together with reference TRBV7-2 and TRBJ2-4, the CDR3 gives the full variable domain: GAGVSQSPSNKVTEKGKDVELRCDPISGHTALYWYRQSLGQGLEFLIYFQGNSAPDKSGLPSDRFSAERTGGSVSTLTIQRTQQEDSAVYLCASSSQGPVQYFGAGTRLSVL.